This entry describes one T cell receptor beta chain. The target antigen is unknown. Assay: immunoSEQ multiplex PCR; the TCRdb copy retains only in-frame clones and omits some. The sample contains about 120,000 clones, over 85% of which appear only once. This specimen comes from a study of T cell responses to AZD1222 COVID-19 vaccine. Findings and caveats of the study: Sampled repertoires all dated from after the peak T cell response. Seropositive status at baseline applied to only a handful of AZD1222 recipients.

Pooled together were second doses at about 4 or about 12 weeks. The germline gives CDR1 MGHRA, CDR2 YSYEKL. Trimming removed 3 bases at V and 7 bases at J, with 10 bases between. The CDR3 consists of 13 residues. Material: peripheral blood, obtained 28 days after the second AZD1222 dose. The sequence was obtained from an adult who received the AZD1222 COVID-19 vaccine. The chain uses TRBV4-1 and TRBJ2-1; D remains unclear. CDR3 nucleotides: TGCGCCAGCAGCCATGAGCACAGAAATGAGCAGTTCTTC. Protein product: CASSHEHRNEQFF.